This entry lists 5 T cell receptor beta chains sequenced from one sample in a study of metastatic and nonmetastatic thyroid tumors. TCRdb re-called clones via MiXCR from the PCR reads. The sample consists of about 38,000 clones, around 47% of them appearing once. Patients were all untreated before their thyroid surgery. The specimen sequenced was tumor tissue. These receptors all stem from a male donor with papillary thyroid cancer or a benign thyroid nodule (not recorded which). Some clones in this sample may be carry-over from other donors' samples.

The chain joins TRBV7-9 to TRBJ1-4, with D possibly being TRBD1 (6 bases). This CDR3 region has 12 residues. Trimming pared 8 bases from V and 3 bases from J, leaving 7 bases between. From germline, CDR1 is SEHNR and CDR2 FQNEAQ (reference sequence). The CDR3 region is CASEGANEKLFF. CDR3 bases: TGTGCCAGCGAGGGGGCTAATGAAAAACTGTTTTTT.

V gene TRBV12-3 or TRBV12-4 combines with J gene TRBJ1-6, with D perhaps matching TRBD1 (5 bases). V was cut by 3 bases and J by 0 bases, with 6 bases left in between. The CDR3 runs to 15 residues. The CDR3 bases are TGTGCCAGCAGTTTGGACATCTCCTATAATTCACCCCTCCACTTT. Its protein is CASSLDISYNSPLHF.

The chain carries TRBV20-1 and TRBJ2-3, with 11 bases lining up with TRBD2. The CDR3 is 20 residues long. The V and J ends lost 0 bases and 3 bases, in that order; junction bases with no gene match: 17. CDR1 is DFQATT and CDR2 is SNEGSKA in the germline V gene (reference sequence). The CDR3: CSARDQLGLAVIGRTDTQYF. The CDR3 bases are TGCAGTGCTAGAGATCAACTGGGACTAGCGGTGATTGGGAGGACAGATACGCAGTATTTT.

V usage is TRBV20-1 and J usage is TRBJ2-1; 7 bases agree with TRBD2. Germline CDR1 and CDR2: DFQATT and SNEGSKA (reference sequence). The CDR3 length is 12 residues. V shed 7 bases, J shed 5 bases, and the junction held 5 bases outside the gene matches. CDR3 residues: CSEARGNNEQFF. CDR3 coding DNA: TGCAGTGAGGCGCGGGGGAACAATGAGCAGTTCTTC.

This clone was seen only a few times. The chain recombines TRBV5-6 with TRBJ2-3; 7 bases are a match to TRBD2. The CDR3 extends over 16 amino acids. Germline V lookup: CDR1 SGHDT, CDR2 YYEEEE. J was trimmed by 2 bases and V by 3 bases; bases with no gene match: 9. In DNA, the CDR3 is TGTGCCAGCAGCTCGGGACCGGGACTACACACAGATACGCAGTATTTT. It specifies CASSSGPGLHTDTQYF.